This is a list of T cell receptor beta chains from one sample in a study of blood T cell repertoires in COVID-19. Generated by immunoSEQ multiplex PCR, the TCRdb table keeps only in-frame clones and is missing some. Among 65,000 to 90,000 clones listed, roughly 86% were seen once. Sequencing was performed on peripheral blood. The receptor source for this set is a man between 60 and 75 years old with acute or convalescent COVID-19. Each CDR3 is given with its conserved first and last residue. Rows give clone size only sometimes, using once, few, many, or a class for an expanded clone.

clone_size	v_call	cdr3_aa
NA	TRBV7-2	CASSLNRGYEQYF
NA	TRBV9	CASSVAGGEGGETQYF
NA	TRBV2	CASGTPGQATYNEQFF
NA	TRBV27	CASSFPWGLCYEQYF
NA	TRBV5-4	CASSLRPGYEQYF
NA	TRBV15	CATSWGTGGQPQHF
NA	TRBV4-3	CASSQDPGLAGSAEQFF
NA	TRBV5-1	CASSFVQGNYGYTF
NA	TRBV7-2	CASSSRGPGAATNEKLFF
NA	TRBV14	CASSQRGRGTGELFF
NA	TRBV7-9	CASSPGGQGAPGYTF
few	TRBV11-2	CASSPGGSGNTIYF
NA	TRBV6-5	CGGGNHGYTF
NA	TRBV7-6	CASSREAGDGYTF
NA	TRBV6-6	CASSGGVSGNTIYF
NA	TRBV11-2	CASSLDGQFEKLFF
NA	TRBV4-3	CASSRDRGNQPQHF
NA	TRBV18	CASSLTGGRNQPQHF
NA	TRBV19	CASSPWGGNQPQHF
NA	TRBV18	CASSAPREFAYNEQFF
NA	TRBV6-5	CASSYSKLQPQHF
NA	TRBV7-6	CASSLANNGIHNNSPLHF
NA	TRBV28	CASSLLGTEAFF
NA	TRBV5-1	CASSLEGGSNTGELFF
NA	TRBV5-4	CASSPEGLAVSEQYF
NA	TRBV7-2	CASSERRDTEAFF
once	TRBV28	CAIGRQGYEQYF
NA	TRBV28	CASTPPTGSPYEQYF
few	TRBV11-2	CASSLAVRGGGYTF
NA	TRBV5-1	CASSPKQRGTSTDTQYF
NA	TRBV7-2	CASSLVWTDNEQFF
NA	TRBV7-8	CASSPSGGSYNEQFF
NA	TRBV7-2	CASSRDGTSGNNEQFF
NA	TRBV19	CASSLHEVKGTEAFF
NA	TRBV7-2	CASSLGTDGYTF
NA	TRBV7-2	CASSLVPDSQETQYF
NA	TRBV7-6	CASRPIQGAKTGELFF
NA	TRBV7-2	CASSPSGGGETQYF
NA	TRBV19	CASSIITSGGLHNEQFF
NA	TRBV6-1	CASSEAPADSVGIYGYTF
NA	TRBV7-9	CASSISETGELFF
NA	TRBV4-3	CASSLDTSGLLNEQFF
once	TRBV5-4	CASSPATNEKLFF
NA	TRBV9	CASSRLIGTDTQYF
NA	TRBV9	CASSPGTSRETQYF
NA	TRBV24-1	CATSGSGQGRASYEQYF
NA	TRBV6-5	CASSSTGNTEAFF
NA	TRBV5-1	CASSLGGFGPDTQYF